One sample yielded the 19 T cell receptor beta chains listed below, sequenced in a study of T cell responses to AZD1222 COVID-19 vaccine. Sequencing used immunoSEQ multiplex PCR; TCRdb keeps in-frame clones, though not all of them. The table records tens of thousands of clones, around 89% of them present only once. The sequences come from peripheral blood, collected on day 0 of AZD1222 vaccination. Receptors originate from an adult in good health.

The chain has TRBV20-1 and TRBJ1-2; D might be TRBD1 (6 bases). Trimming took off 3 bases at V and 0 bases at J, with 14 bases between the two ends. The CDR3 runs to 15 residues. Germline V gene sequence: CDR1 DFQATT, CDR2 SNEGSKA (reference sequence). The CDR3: CSASWPGQPNYGYTF. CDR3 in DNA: TGCAGTGCTAGTTGGCCCGGACAGCCTAACTATGGCTACACCTTC.

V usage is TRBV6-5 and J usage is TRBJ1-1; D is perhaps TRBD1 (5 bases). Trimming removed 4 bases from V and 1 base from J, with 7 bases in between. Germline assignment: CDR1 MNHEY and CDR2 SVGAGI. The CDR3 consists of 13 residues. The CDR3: CASSLTGNTEAFF. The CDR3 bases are TGTGCCAGCAGTTTAACAGGGAACACTGAAGCTTTCTTT.

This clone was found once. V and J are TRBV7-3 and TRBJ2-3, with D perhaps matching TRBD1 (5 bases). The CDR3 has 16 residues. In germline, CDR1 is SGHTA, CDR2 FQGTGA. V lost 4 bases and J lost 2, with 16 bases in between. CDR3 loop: CASSSTDSLYTDTQYF. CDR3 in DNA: TGTGCCAGCAGCTCAACCGACAGTCTTTACACAGATACGCAGTATTTT.

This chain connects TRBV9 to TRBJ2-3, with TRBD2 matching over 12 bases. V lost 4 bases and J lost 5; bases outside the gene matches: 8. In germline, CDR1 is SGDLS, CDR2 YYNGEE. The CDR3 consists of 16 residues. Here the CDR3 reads CASSTPLAGGQDTQYF. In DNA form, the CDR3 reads TGTGCCAGCAGCACCCCCCTAGCGGGAGGGCAAGATACGCAGTATTTT.

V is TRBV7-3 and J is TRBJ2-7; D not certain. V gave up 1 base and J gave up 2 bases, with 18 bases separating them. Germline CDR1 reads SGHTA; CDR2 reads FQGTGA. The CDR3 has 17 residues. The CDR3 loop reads CASSLKAARPLTYEQYF. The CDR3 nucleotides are TGTGCCAGCAGCTTAAAAGCAGCTCGTCCCCTTACCTACGAGCAGTACTTC.

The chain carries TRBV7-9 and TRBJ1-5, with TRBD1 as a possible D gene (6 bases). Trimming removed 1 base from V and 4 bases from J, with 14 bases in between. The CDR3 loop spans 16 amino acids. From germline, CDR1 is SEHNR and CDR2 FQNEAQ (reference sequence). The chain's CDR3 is CASSLGAGDGNQPQHF. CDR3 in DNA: TGTGCCAGCAGCTTAGGGGCAGGGGACGGTAATCAGCCCCAGCATTTT. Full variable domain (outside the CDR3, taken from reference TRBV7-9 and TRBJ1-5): DTGVSQNPRHKITKRGQNVTFRCDPISEHNRLYWYRQTLGQGPEFLTYFQNEAQLEKSRLLSDRFSAERPKGSFSTLEIQRTEQGDSAMYLCASSLGAGDGNQPQHFGDGTRLSIL.

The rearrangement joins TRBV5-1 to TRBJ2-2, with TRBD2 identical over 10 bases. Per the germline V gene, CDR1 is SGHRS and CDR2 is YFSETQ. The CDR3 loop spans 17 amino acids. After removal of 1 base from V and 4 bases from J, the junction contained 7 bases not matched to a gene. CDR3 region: CASSLSSAGGSTGELFF. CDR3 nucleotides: TGCGCCAGCAGCTTGAGTTCAGCGGGAGGGAGCACCGGGGAGCTGTTTTTT.

CDR3 residues: CATRDSYNEQFF. The CDR3 DNA reads TGTGCCACCCGGGACTCCTACAATGAGCAGTTCTTC. The chain carries TRBV24-1 and TRBJ2-1; D is perhaps TRBD2 (5 bases). The V gene lost 9 bases and the J gene lost 0 bases, with 5 bases spanning the gap. There are 12 residues in the CDR3. Germline CDR1 reads KGHDR; CDR2 reads SFDVKD.

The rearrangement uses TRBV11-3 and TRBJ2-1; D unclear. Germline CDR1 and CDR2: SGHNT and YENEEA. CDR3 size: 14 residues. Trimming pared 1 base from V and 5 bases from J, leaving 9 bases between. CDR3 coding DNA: TGTGCCAGCAGCTTAGGTTGGCAGGACAATGAGCAGTTCTTC. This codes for CASSLGWQDNEQFF.

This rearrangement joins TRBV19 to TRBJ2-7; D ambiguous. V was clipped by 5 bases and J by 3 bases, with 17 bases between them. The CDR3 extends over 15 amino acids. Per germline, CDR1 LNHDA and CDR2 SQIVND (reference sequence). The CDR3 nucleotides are TGTGCCAGTAGTCGGAAGGGCGTACCCCTCTACGAGCAGTACTTC. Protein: CASSRKGVPLYEQYF.

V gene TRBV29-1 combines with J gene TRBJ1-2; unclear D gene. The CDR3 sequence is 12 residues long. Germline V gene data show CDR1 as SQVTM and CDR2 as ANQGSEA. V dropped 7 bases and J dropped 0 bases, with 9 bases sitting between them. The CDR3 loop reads CSAGPANYGYTF. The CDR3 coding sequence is TGCAGCGCAGGACCTGCTAACTATGGCTACACCTTC.

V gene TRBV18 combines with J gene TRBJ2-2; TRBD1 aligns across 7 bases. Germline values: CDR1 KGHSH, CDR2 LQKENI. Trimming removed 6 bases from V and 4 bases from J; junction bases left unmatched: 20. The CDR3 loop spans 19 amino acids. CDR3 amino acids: CASSQQRATGQLGTGELFF. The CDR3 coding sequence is TGTGCCAGCTCCCAACAGCGAGCGACAGGGCAGTTGGGCACCGGGGAGCTGTTTTTT.

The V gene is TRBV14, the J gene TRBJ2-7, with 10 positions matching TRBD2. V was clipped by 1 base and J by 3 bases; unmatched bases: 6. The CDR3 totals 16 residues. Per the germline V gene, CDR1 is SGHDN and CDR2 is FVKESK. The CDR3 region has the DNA TGTGCCAGCAGCCAAGGGCTGGCTAGCGGGAGCTACGAGCAGTACTTC. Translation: CASSQGLASGSYEQYF. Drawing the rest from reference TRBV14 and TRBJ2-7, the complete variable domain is EAGVTQFPSHSVIEKGQTVTLRCDPISGHDNLYWYRRVMGKEIKFLLHFVKESKQDESGMPNNRFLAERTGGTYSTLKVQPAELEDSGVYFCASSQGLASGSYEQYFGPGTRLTVT.

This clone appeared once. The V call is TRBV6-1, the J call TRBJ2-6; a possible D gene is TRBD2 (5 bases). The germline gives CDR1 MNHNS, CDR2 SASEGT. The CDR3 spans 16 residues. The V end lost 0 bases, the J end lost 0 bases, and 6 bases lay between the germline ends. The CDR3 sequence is CASSEAGVSGANVLTF. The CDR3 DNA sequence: TGTGCCAGCAGTGAAGCGGGAGTCTCTGGGGCCAACGTCCTGACTTTC.

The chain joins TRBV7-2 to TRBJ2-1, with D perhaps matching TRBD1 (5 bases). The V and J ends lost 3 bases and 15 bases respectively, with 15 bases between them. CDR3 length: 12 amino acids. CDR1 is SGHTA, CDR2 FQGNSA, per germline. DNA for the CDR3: TGTGCCAGCAGCTTGGGGTCCCTCAGGGCGTTCTTC. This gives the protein CASSLGSLRAFF.

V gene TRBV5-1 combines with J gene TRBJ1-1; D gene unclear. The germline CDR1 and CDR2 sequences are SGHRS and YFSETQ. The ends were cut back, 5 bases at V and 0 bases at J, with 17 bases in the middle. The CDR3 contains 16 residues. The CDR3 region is CASSSGGRTVNTEAFF. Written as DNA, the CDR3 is TGCGCCAGCAGTTCAGGAGGGAGGACGGTGAACACTGAAGCTTTCTTT.

The CDR3 nucleotides are TGTGCCAGCAGCGTAGCGAAGGGGGCGCGGGAGCAGTACTTC. This translates into CASSVAKGAREQYF. This sequence joins TRBV9 and TRBJ2-7; TRBD1 aligns across 7 bases. CDR1 is SGDLS, CDR2 YYNGEE, per germline. This CDR3 comprises 14 residues. V gave up 0 bases and J gave up 7 bases; unmatched junction bases: 7.

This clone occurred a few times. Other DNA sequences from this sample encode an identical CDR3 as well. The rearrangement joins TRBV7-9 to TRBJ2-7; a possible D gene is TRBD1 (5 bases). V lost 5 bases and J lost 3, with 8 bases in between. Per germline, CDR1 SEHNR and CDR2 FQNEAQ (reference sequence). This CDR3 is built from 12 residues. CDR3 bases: TGTGCCAGCAGCCCAACAGGCTACGAGCAGTACTTC. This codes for CASSPTGYEQYF.

This chain's CDR3 is CASIFGQGEAQHF. The DNA for the CDR3 is TGTGCCAGCATTTTTGGACAGGGGGAAGCCCAGCATTTT. The chain links TRBV6-5 to TRBJ1-5; 10 bases are shared with TRBD1. With 7 bases clipped from V and 11 bases from J, the junction kept 8 bases outside the gene matches. CDR3 length: 13 amino acids. From germline, CDR1 is MNHEY and CDR2 SVGAGI.